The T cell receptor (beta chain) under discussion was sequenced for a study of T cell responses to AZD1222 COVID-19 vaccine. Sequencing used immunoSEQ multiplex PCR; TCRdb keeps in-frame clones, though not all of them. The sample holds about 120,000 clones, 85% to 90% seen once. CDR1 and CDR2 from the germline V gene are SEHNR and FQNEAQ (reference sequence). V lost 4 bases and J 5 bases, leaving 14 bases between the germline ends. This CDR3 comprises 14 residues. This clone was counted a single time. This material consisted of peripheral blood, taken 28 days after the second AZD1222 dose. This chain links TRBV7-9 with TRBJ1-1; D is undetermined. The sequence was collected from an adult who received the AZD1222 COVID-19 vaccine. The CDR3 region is CASSSFEGRTEAFF. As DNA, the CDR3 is TGTGCCAGCAGCTCCTTTGAGGGTCGGACTGAAGCTTTCTTT.